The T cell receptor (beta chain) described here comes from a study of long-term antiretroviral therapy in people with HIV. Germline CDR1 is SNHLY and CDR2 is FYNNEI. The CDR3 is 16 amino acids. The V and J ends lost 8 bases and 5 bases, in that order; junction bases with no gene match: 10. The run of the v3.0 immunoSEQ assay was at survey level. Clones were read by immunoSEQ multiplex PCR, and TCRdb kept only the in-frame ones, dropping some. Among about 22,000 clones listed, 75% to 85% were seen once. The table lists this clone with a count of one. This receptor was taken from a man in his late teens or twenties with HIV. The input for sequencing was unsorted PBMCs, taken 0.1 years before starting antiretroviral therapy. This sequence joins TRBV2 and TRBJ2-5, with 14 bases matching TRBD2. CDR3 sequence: CASHYGLAGGSETQYF. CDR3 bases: TGTGCCAGCCACTATGGACTAGCGGGGGGTTCGGAGACCCAGTACTTC.